This TCR beta chain was identified in a study of shared clonotypes between healthy human individuals. V was clipped by 4 bases and J by 6 bases, with 13 bases between them. Germline CDR1 and CDR2: SNHLY and FYNNEI. The CDR3 runs to 14 residues. Sorted-subset replicate PCRs used 200 to 250 ng DNA, approximately 33,000 T cell genomes. Method: immunoSEQ multiplex PCR; TCRdb's copy keeps in-frame clones and lacks some. The profile covers fewer than 1.6 million clones, with just under 99% appearing a single time and 0.36% taken by the ten largest. Study-wide results and limits: What naive subsets generally showed was a larger estimated richness than memory subsets showed. Some naive CD4 clonotypes, roughly 4.7%, turned up in common across several donors.

As to this clone: Its target is not known.

Division of CD4+ cells produced a CD45RA+ naive subset and a CD45RA-negative memory subset. The specimen sequenced was naive CD4+ T cells sorted from blood. Subset defined: CD45RA+ positively selected. The chain joins TRBV2 to TRBJ1-5; weak D call: TRBD1 (5 bases). The TCR comes from a young man in good health. CDR3 nucleotide sequence: TGTGCCAGCAGTGGTGGCAGGGAAGGTCAGCCCCAGCATTTT. Its translation is CASSGGREGQPQHF.